This TCR beta chain came from a study of monozygotic twins with inflammatory bowel disease. TCRdb re-called the 5' RACE reads and catalogs CDR3 proteins one per entry, DNA excluded. This sample's clone table lists some 440,000 distinct CDR3 sequences. From germline, CDR1 is SGHDN and CDR2 FVKESK. This CDR3 is 15 amino acids long. This rearrangement joins TRBV14 to TRBJ1-1; the D gene TCRdb calls, TRBD1, cannot be checked with no DNA. The receptor was derived from a human donor with ulcerative colitis or Crohn's disease, or a healthy co-twin of an affected twin (not recorded which). The sample taken for sequencing was blood. CDR3 protein: CASSRGQFMNTEAFF.